These T cell receptor beta chains were read from a single sample in a study of blood T cells in healthy people across ages. TCRdb recomputed calls from the 5' RACE reads with MiXCR, one row per CDR3 protein. The table has 700,000 or so distinct CDR3 sequences, 22% seen once; the top ten hold less than 25%. What was sequenced was blood. The receptors come from a man aged 65 to 79 in good health. The CDR3 runs from the conserved cysteine through the conserved F or W. A D gene is named only where the DNA matches it firmly. Clone size, where shown, is once, few, many, or a class for clones that have expanded.

D	size	J	V	CDR3	DNA
TRBD1	few	TRBJ1-1	TRBV28	CASSSTRDRMNTEAFF	TGTGCCAGCAGCTCCACCCGGGACAGGATGAACACTGAAGCTTTCTTT
.	.	TRBJ2-1	TRBV4-3	CASSQGIIGSSYNEQFF	TGCGCCAGCAGCCAGGGCATAATAGGGAGCTCCTACAATGAGCAGTTCTTC
TRBD2	few	TRBJ2-3	TRBV30	CASGSGTTDTQYF	TGTGCGTCCGGTAGCGGGACCACAGATACGCAGTATTTT
TRBD2	few	TRBJ2-3	TRBV5-1	CASGLAGRTDTQYF	TGCGCCAGCGGACTAGCGGGACGCACAGATACGCAGTATTTT
.	.	TRBJ2-5	TRBV20-1	CSASLKYGFQETQYF	TGCAGTGCCAGTCTCAAGTACGGGTTTCAAGAGACCCAGTACTTC
.	many	TRBJ2-1	TRBV7-3	CASSLKAGLDEQFF	TGTGCCAGCAGCTTAAAGGCTGGTCTCGATGAGCAGTTCTTC
TRBD2	few	TRBJ2-4	TRBV29-1	CSVARTAGGDIQYF	TGCAGCGTAGCTCGGACAGCCGGGGGGGACATTCAGTACTTC
TRBD2	.	TRBJ2-3	TRBV7-2	CASSLGLAGQSTDTQYF	TGTGCCAGCAGCTTAGGACTAGCGGGACAGAGCACAGATACGCAGTATTTT
TRBD1	.	TRBJ1-2	TRBV6-1	CASSRQVPGQGNYGYTF	TGTGCCAGCAGTAGACAGGTCCCGGGACAGGGAAACTATGGCTACACCTTC
.	.	TRBJ1-1	TRBV25-1	CASSEGTRRVNTEAFF	TGTGCCAGCAGTGAGGGGACACGGAGGGTGAACACTGAAGCTTTCTTT
.	.	TRBJ1-2	TRBV12-5	CASGFPGRRYGYTF	TGTGCTAGTGGTTTTCCCGGGAGACGATATGGCTACACCTTC
.	.	TRBJ2-7	TRBV7-8	CASSPRAFYEQYF	TGTGCCAGCAGCCCAAGAGCGTTCTACGAGCAGTACTTC
TRBD1	many	TRBJ1-1	TRBV5-6	CASSLIAGGLYTEAFF	TGTGCCAGCAGCTTGATTGCAGGGGGATTATACACTGAAGCTTTCTTT
.	.	TRBJ1-1	TRBV12-3/TRBV12-4	CASSLGGTDTEAFF	TGTGCCAGCAGTTTGGGGGGGACCGACACTGAAGCTTTCTTT
.	.	TRBJ2-3	TRBV20-1	CSARAGQGGTDTQYF	TGCAGTGCTAGAGCAGGCCAGGGAGGCACAGATACGCAGTATTTT
.	few	TRBJ2-3	TRBV29-1	CSVESLTDTQYF	TGCAGCGTTGAATCTTTGACAGATACGCAGTATTTT
TRBD1	few	TRBJ2-3	TRBV5-1	CASSFVRDRNTDTQYF	TGCGCCAGCAGCTTTGTACGGGACAGGAACACAGATACGCAGTATTTT
TRBD1	few	TRBJ1-1	TRBV4-1	CASSQDGTAYRAFF	TGCGCCAGCAGCCAAGATGGGACAGCGTATCGGGCTTTCTTT
TRBD2	few	TRBJ2-1	TRBV5-1	CASSKTSGTNEQFF	TGCGCCAGCAGCAAAACTAGCGGGACAAATGAGCAGTTCTTC
TRBD2	few	TRBJ2-7	TRBV12-3/TRBV12-4	CASSLMRGAAYEQYF	TGTGCCAGCAGTTTAATGCGGGGGGCCGCCTACGAGCAGTACTTC
.	once	TRBJ2-7	TRBV19	CASNGGPDYEQYF	TGTGCCAGTAACGGGGGCCCCGACTACGAGCAGTACTTC
TRBD2	few	TRBJ2-3	TRBV20-1	CSARDRLAGSWGDTQYF	TGCAGTGCTAGAGATAGGCTAGCGGGAAGCTGGGGAGATACGCAGTATTTT
.	.	TRBJ2-5	TRBV28	CASTLYRVQETQYF	TGTGCCAGCACCCTGTATAGGGTTCAAGAGACCCAGTACTTC
.	.	TRBJ1-1	TRBV7-2	CASSLDFSPNTEAFF	TGTGCCAGCAGCTTAGATTTCAGTCCGAACACTGAAGCTTTCTTT
.	.	TRBJ1-2	TRBV12-3/TRBV12-4	CASSSYGGHNYGYTF	TGTGCCAGCAGTTCCTACGGGGGGCATAACTATGGCTACACCTTC
.	few	TRBJ1-1	TRBV3-1	CASSQLDRLSTEAFF	TGTGCCAGCAGCCAACTCGACAGGTTGTCCACTGAAGCTTTCTTT
TRBD1	.	TRBJ1-2	TRBV20-1	CSAPSPGTGSYGYTF	TGCAGTGCTCCCTCCCCCGGGACAGGGTCCTATGGCTACACCTTC
TRBD1	.	TRBJ2-5	TRBV29-1	CSAVPGGQETQYF	TGCAGCGCTGTACCAGGGGGCCAAGAGACCCAGTACTTC
TRBD1	few	TRBJ2-7	TRBV6-5	CASSLGTGLSYEQYF	TGTGCCAGCAGCCTCGGGACAGGGCTTTCCTACGAGCAGTACTTC
.	.	TRBJ1-1	TRBV20-1	CSARMWRMGTEAFF	TGCAGTGCTAGAATGTGGCGAATGGGCACTGAAGCTTTCTTT
TRBD1	many	TRBJ1-1	TRBV2	CAWGQGVYTEAFF	TGTGCCTGGGGACAGGGCGTATACACTGAAGCTTTCTTT
.	few	TRBJ2-7	TRBV12-3/TRBV12-4	CASRGSYEQYF	TGTGCCAGCAGAGGGTCCTACGAGCAGTACTTC
TRBD2	.	TRBJ2-3	TRBV7-6	CASSLASVGLASTDTQYF	TGTGCCAGCAGCTTAGCGTCAGTTGGACTAGCGAGCACAGATACGCAGTATTTT
.	.	TRBJ2-1	TRBV4-1	CASSQGRLHEQFF	TGCGCCAGCAGCCAAGGGCGTCTCCATGAGCAGTTCTTC
.	few	TRBJ2-5	TRBV14	CASSQLGSQETQYF	TGTGCCAGCAGCCAATTGGGCAGCCAAGAGACCCAGTACTTC